Sequencing of this T cell receptor beta chain was carried out in a study of identical twins. Points from the study as a whole: For out-of-frame beta sequences, excess twin sharing was weaker.

There are 13 residues in the CDR3. V was pared by 7 bases and J by 4 bases, with 6 bases of the junction left unmatched. A word on this clonotype: The antigen remains unidentified.

Template switching added a universal primer site, and cDNA bore unique molecular identifiers. TCRdb used MiXCR to reprocess the 5' RACE reads, holding one entry per CDR3 protein. The table records around 550,000 distinct CDR3 sequences, about 15% of them present only once. The data also belong to a second study, concerning yellow fever vaccine responses in identical twins. That work adds: Each twin's T cell response to the vaccine was reported to look partly convergent and partly personalized.

The chain recombines TRBV12-3 or TRBV12-4 with TRBJ1-2; the match to TRBD1 covers 7 bases. This TCR came from a woman in her late teens or twenties in good health. The sample taken for sequencing was CD4+ T cells sorted from blood. The CDR3 protein is CASNKQGSYGYTF. The CDR3 DNA is TGTGCCAGCAATAAACAGGGGAGCTATGGCTACACCTTC.